The 19 T cell receptor beta chains below were found in one sample sequenced in a study of T cells in Graves' hyperthyroidism and ophthalmopathy. RNA transcripts gave rise to amplified TCR beta CDR3 regions. TCR CDR3 regions were first amplified by RT-PCR with HTBI primers. TCRdb re-called the multiplex PCR reads through MiXCR, storing one row per CDR3 protein. Seen here are around 600,000 distinct CDR3 sequences, over 40% observed once, and the top ten hold roughly 7.2%. The sample taken for sequencing was peripheral blood or thyroid tissue (not recorded which). The receptors here all came from an adult man with Graves' disease, either hyperthyroidism or ophthalmopathy (not recorded which).

In its sample, this clonotype was seen a few times. This may stem from a read error, because a much larger clone lies one nucleotide away. The chain links TRBV10-3 to TRBJ1-4, with TRBD1 matching 7 bases. Looked up from germline, CDR1 is ENHRY and CDR2 is SYGVKD. CDR3 size: 13 residues. With V trimmed by 4 bases and J by 7 bases, 3 bases remained unmatched. The CDR3 DNA reads as TGTGCCATCAGTGGAGGGGGCAGTGAAAAACTGTTTTTT. Encoded protein: CAISGGGSEKLFF.

This sequence joins TRBV29-1 and TRBJ1-2; 9 bases align to TRBD1. Per the germline V gene, CDR1 is SQVTM and CDR2 is ANQGSEA. J lost 0 bases, V lost 3 bases, and 8 bases had no gene match. This CDR3 region has 16 residues. CDR3 in amino acids: CSVDTGGGSANYGYTF. The CDR3 nucleotides read TGCAGCGTTGATACAGGGGGCGGGTCGGCTAACTATGGCTACACCTTC.

This clonotype appeared a single time. A much larger clonotype is one base distant, so this may be a read error. The V gene is TRBV12-5, the J gene TRBJ1-5, with D uncertain. The length of the CDR3 is 14 residues. Germline V gene data show CDR1 as LGHNT and CDR2 as FRNRAP. CDR3: CASSNHGSNQPQHF. The DNA for the CDR3 is TGTGCCAGCAGCAACCACGGTAGCAATCAGCCCCAGCATTTT.

This clonotype was found once. The V call is TRBV30, the J call TRBJ1-2, with 7 bases aligning to TRBD1. The CDR3 contains 12 residues. The ends lost 4 bases at V and 6 bases at J; junction bases unmatched: 5. Germline values: CDR1 GTSNPN, CDR2 SVGIG (reference sequence). The CDR3 loop is CAWTGGINGYTF. The CDR3 bases are TGTGCCTGGACAGGGGGAATCAATGGCTACACCTTC.

As for this clonotype: One junction end does not reproduce the germline sequence, and a read error may be involved. V usage is TRBV7-9 and J usage is TRBJ1-4, with 10 bases matching TRBD1. This CDR3 contains 14 residues. Germline V gene data show CDR1 as SEHNR and CDR2 as FQNEAQ (reference sequence). CDR3 bases: TGTGCCAGCAGTCTCCGGGACAGGGGTGAAAAACTGATTTTT. Protein: CASSLRDRGEKLIF.

This clonotype was counted only a few times. This chain uses TRBV6-5 with TRBJ1-1, with D unclear. CDR1 and CDR2 (germline): MNHEY, SVGAGI. Trimming pared 4 bases from V and 1 base from J, leaving 13 bases between. The CDR3 is made up of 15 amino acids. The CDR3 DNA reads as TGTGCCAGCAGTTCCTCAGGACGGAGGAACACTGAAGCTTTCTTT. Amino acid sequence: CASSSSGRRNTEAFF.

The chain recombines TRBV20-1 with TRBJ1-5, with a weak D call TRBD1 (5 bases). The CDR3 totals 13 residues. Trimming removed 3 bases at V and 6 bases at J, with 12 bases between. CDR1 is DFQATT and CDR2 is SNEGSKA in the germline V gene (reference sequence). The CDR3 spells CSASPTGGQPQHF. The CDR3 DNA reads as TGCAGTGCTAGCCCGACGGGGGGTCAGCCCCAGCATTTT.

This clonotype was counted ten times or more. This chain links TRBV19 with TRBJ1-1; no firm D call. The CDR3 extends over 14 amino acids. Trimming cost V 3 bases and J 2 bases, with 10 bases left between them. CDR1 and CDR2 from the germline V gene are LNHDA and SQIVND (reference sequence). The CDR3 is CASSISGVNTEAFF. CDR3 DNA sequence: TGTGCCAGTAGTATTTCGGGAGTTAACACTGAAGCTTTCTTT. Combining the CDR3 with reference TRBV19 and TRBJ1-1 gives the whole variable domain DGGITQSPKYLFRKEGQNVTLSCEQNLNHDAMYWYRQDPGQGLRLIYYSQIVNDFQKGDIAEGYSVSREKKESFPLTVTSAQKNPTAFYLCASSISGVNTEAFFGQGTRLTVV.

This clonotype was seen only a few times. The V call is TRBV4-1, the J call TRBJ1-5; D gene unclear. CDR3 length: 17 amino acids. CDR1 and CDR2 (germline): MGHRA, YSYEKL. V was clipped by 0 bases and J by 3 bases, with 15 bases between them. CDR3 coding DNA: TGCGCCAGCAGCCAAGAAGGAGGCACAGTCCTCAATCAGCCCCAGCATTTT. Protein: CASSQEGGTVLNQPQHF.

This chain connects TRBV7-3 to TRBJ2-7; D may be TRBD2 (5 bases). CDR1 is SGHTA and CDR2 is FQGTGA in the germline V gene. CDR3 length: 15 residues. With 5 bases removed from V and 2 bases from J, the gap between germline ends came to 16 bases. The CDR3 is CASSPGAQTTYEQYF. The CDR3 DNA follows: TGTGCCAGCAGCCCCGGCGCGCAGACTACCTACGAGCAGTACTTC.

This clonotype was seen a few times. This chain connects TRBV20-1 to TRBJ1-6, with D possibly TRBD1 on 6 matching bases. Germline V gives CDR1 DFQATT, CDR2 SNEGSKA (reference sequence). V was shortened by 2 bases and J by 0 bases, with 8 bases between the two germline ends. The CDR3 length is 15 residues. The CDR3 DNA follows: TGCAGTGCTAGAATGGACAGCTCCTATAATTCACCCCTCCACTTT. It translates to CSARMDSSYNSPLHF.

V and J are TRBV24-1 and TRBJ1-4, with D unresolved. V was shortened by 2 bases and J by 8 bases, with 14 bases between the two germline ends. Germline values: CDR1 KGHDR, CDR2 SFDVKD. The CDR3 is 15 amino acids. CDR3 in amino acids: CATSDSREGEEKLFF. The DNA of the CDR3 is TGTGCCACCAGTGATTCGAGGGAGGGCGAGGAAAAACTGTTTTTT.

The table lists this clonotype with many counts. This chain joins TRBV7-2 and TRBJ2-6; TRBD1 matches at 7 bases. The CDR3 loop spans 13 amino acids. V trimming: 10 bases; J trimming: 9 bases; junction bases outside the gene matches: 9. CDR1 is SGHTA and CDR2 is FQGNSA in the germline V gene. Written as DNA, the CDR3 is TGTGCCACCCATCGGGGACAGATCAACGTCCTGACTTTC. As protein: CATHRGQINVLTF.

This clonotype has only a few counts. The V call is TRBV19, the J call TRBJ1-5, with D perhaps TRBD1 (6 bases). With 8 bases removed from V and 0 bases from J, the gap between germline ends came to 17 bases. Germline V lookup: CDR1 LNHDA, CDR2 SQIVND (reference sequence). The CDR3 is made up of 16 amino acids. CDR3 DNA sequence: TGTGCCAGTGGGCAGGGGAGGGACTATAGCAATCAGCCCCAGCATTTT. It is translated as CASGQGRDYSNQPQHF. Together with reference TRBV19 and TRBJ1-5, the CDR3 gives the full variable domain: DGGITQSPKYLFRKEGQNVTLSCEQNLNHDAMYWYRQDPGQGLRLIYYSQIVNDFQKGDIAEGYSVSREKKESFPLTVTSAQKNPTAFYLCASGQGRDYSNQPQHFGDGTRLSIL.

The rearrangement joins TRBV6-6 to TRBJ1-2; D is possibly TRBD1 (5 bases). The CDR3 sequence is 15 residues long. The V and J ends lost 4 bases and 8 bases respectively, with 20 bases between them. From germline, CDR1 is MNHNY and CDR2 SVGAGI (reference sequence). The CDR3 protein is CASSSPTAQHRGYTF. The CDR3 nucleotides read TGTGCCAGCAGTTCCCCGACAGCGCAGCATCGCGGCTACACCTTC.

The chain carries TRBV12-3 or TRBV12-4 and TRBJ1-1; no definite D call. V dropped 4 bases and J dropped 1 base, with 7 bases sitting between them. The CDR3 contains 13 residues. CDR3: CASSSLENTEAFF. The CDR3, as DNA: TGTGCCAGCAGTTCGTTGGAGAACACTGAAGCTTTCTTT.

A note on this clonotype: A read error may account for a junction end that differs from germline. The chain recombines TRBV7-6 with TRBJ2-2; 8 bases fit TRBD1. Germline assignment: CDR1 SGHVS and CDR2 FNYEAQ. CDR3 length: 16 residues. The CDR3 DNA sequence: TGTGCCAGCAGCGCGTACAGGGGGACGAACACCGGGGAGCCGTTTTTT. Protein: CASSAYRGTNTGEPFF.

Remarks on this clonotype: The conserved final phenylalanine or tryptophan is absent from the CDR3, which likely points to a read error. The limits of the CDR3 on the DNA are not certain, so only TCRdb's listed CDR3 is given. J is TRBJ1-4 and V is TRBV2; the table assigns TRBD1, which was not confirmed against the DNA. The CDR3 spans 10 amino acids, including both terminal residues. Germline V gives CDR1 SNHLY, CDR2 FYNNEI. The CDR3 is CASSEVPGGL.

This clonotype showed up just once. The chain combines TRBV20-1 with TRBJ2-5; possible D gene TRBD1, 7 bases. The V end lost 1 base, the J end lost 0 bases, and 15 bases lay between the germline ends. The CDR3 is 16 residues long. Germline CDR1 DFQATT, CDR2 SNEGSKA (reference sequence). Here the CDR3 reads CSARGARGAYQETQYF. CDR3 nucleotides: TGCAGTGCTAGAGGTGCCAGGGGGGCCTACCAAGAGACCCAGTACTTC.